The present T cell receptor beta chain was sequenced within a study of post-analysis software for immune sequencing data. Unmatched junction bases numbered 5, after V lost 3 bases and J lost 6 bases. The CDR3 extends over 15 amino acids. Notes on the study in general: For normalized Chao1 diversity, multiple sclerosis patients scored significantly lower than controls did. Compared with controls, patients had more of about 5 TRBV segments, including TRBV5-6, TRBV5-1 and TRBV20-1.

In the case of this clonotype: What it recognizes is unknown.

Incorporated into the TCR beta cDNA libraries were unique molecular identifiers, which served to reduce PCR and sequencing biases. When about 0.95 to 10 million T cells were used, they gave approximately 530,000 cDNA molecules. MiXCR, applied by TCRdb to the PCR reads, yields one record per CDR3 protein. The sample shows fewer than 850,000 distinct CDR3 sequences, roughly 50% of them seen only once. This clonotype was sampled from a girl aged 10-17 years with multiple sclerosis. The J gene is TRBJ2-7, the V gene TRBV12-3 or TRBV12-4; TRBD2 matches 13 bases. The source material was blood. The CDR3 sequence is CASSFGLAGDSEQYF. In nucleotides, the CDR3 is TGTGCCAGCAGTTTTGGACTAGCGGGAGACAGCGAGCAGTACTTC.